A single sample is the source of the 14 T cell receptor beta chains below, sequenced in a study of T cells in narcolepsy. Clones were read by immunoSEQ multiplex PCR, and TCRdb kept only the in-frame ones, dropping some. The table shows tens of thousands of clones, with 85% occurring only once. The sequencing input was memory (CD45RA-) CD4+ T cells from blood. These receptors were taken from a human donor in good health.

The DNA of the CDR3 is TGTGCCAGCAGCCAATTCGACAGGGGCGGAAACTATGGCTACACCTTC. It translates to CASSQFDRGGNYGYTF. The gene calls are TRBV9 and TRBJ1-2; 8 bases match TRBD1. Trimming removed 4 bases from V and 2 bases from J; junction bases left unmatched: 10. Germline lookup yields CDR1 SGDLS and CDR2 YYNGEE. There are 16 residues in the CDR3.

The V gene is TRBV7-2, the J gene TRBJ2-3; 15 nucleotides align to TRBD2. The V and J ends lost 5 bases and 4 bases, in that order; junction bases with no gene match: 7. CDR3 size: 17 residues. CDR1 is SGHTA and CDR2 is FQGNSA in the germline V gene. DNA of the CDR3: TGTGCCAGCAGCCCCCCTGGACTAGCGGGAGGGGCAGATACGCAGTATTTT. It is translated as CASSPPGLAGGADTQYF.

The CDR3, as DNA: TGCGCCAGCAGCCCCGGGCAGGGGGCGGCAGATACGCAGTATTTT. Residues: CASSPGQGAADTQYF. This chain connects TRBV5-1 to TRBJ2-3; 8 bases map to TRBD1. The CDR3 has 15 residues. Germline V gene data show CDR1 as SGHRS and CDR2 as YFSETQ. With V trimmed by 4 bases and J by 4 bases, 8 bases remained unmatched.

This chain links TRBV4-2 with TRBJ2-5; a possible D gene is TRBD1 (5 bases). The germline V gene has CDR1 LGHNA and CDR2 YNFKEQ. This CDR3 spans 14 amino acids. Trimming pared 1 base from V and 5 bases from J, leaving 11 bases between. Here the CDR3 DNA reads TGTGCCAGCAGCCAAGGGACAATGAGGGAGACCCAGTACTTC. Translation: CASSQGTMRETQYF.

V and J are TRBV10-3 and TRBJ1-1; 7 nucleotides match TRBD1. J lost 9 bases, V lost 2 bases, and 21 bases had no gene match. Germline loops: CDR1 ENHRY, CDR2 SYGVKD. This CDR3 spans 18 amino acids. The CDR3, as DNA: TGTGCCATCAGTGAGCCAGGGGACAGACGACGGGGGTTAGGGAAAGCTTTCTTT. Amino acid sequence: CAISEPGDRRRGLGKAFF.

The V gene is TRBV11-2, the J gene TRBJ2-2; D is uncertain. Germline V gene data show CDR1 as SGHAT and CDR2 as FQNNGV. V lost 3 bases and J lost 5, with 7 bases in between. The CDR3 is 13 residues long. The DNA for the CDR3 is TGTGCCAGCAGCTTCAAGCGTACCGGGGAGCTGTTTTTT. The encoded protein is CASSFKRTGELFF.

Worth noting for this clone: The sample contains more than one DNA sequence encoding this CDR3. V is TRBV29-1 and J is TRBJ2-1, with TRBD2 matching over 9 bases. The V gene end was trimmed by 3 bases and the J gene end by 7 bases; junction bases not matched to a gene: 13. The CDR3 contains 16 residues. CDR1 is SQVTM, CDR2 ANQGSEA, per germline. The CDR3 DNA is TGCAGCGTTGAGGGGGTGCGCGGGAGGGCGGGAAATGAGCAGTTCTTC. This gives the protein CSVEGVRGRAGNEQFF.

V gene TRBV27 combines with J gene TRBJ2-3, with TRBD1 matching over 7 bases. The trim removed 7 bases at V and 2 bases at J, leaving 12 bases unmatched. Germline assignment: CDR1 MNHEY and CDR2 SMNVEV (reference sequence). This CDR3 is 16 amino acids long. The CDR3 here is CASNQGQLEITDTQYF. CDR3 DNA: TGTGCCAGCAATCAGGGACAGTTGGAGATCACAGATACGCAGTATTTT.

This chain uses TRBV27 with TRBJ2-2, with 8 bases identical to TRBD2. The V and J ends lost 6 bases and 3 bases, in that order; junction bases with no gene match: 6. The length of the CDR3 is 15 residues. Germline CDR1 reads MNHEY; CDR2 reads SMNVEV (reference sequence). CDR3 DNA sequence: TGTGCCAGCAGGGCACTAGCGGCTTACACCGGGGAGCTGTTTTTT. Translation: CASRALAAYTGELFF.

In this sample, this clone turned up once. The V call is TRBV15, the J call TRBJ1-5; the D is unclear. Germline loops: CDR1 LNHNV, CDR2 YYDKDF (reference sequence). V was trimmed by 4 bases and J by 0 bases, leaving 10 bases between them. The CDR3 length is 15 residues. DNA for the CDR3: TGTGCCACCAGCATAGGCGGGGATAGCAATCAGCCCCAGCATTTT. Amino acid sequence: CATSIGGDSNQPQHF.

This clone was seen only once. The J gene is TRBJ2-7, the V gene TRBV5-1, with a possible D match to TRBD2 (6 bases). Between the trimmed V and J ends, which lost 4 bases and 2 bases, there was a span of 16 bases. The germline gives CDR1 SGHRS, CDR2 YFSETQ. The CDR3 contains 15 residues. This chain's CDR3 is CASSHLAGSAYEQYF. The DNA of the CDR3 is TGCGCCAGCAGCCACTTAGCCGGGAGCGCCTACGAGCAGTACTTC.

This clone was found a few times. The chain employs TRBV14 and TRBJ1-1; D ambiguous. The CDR3 is 18 amino acids. CDR1 is SGHDN, CDR2 FVKESK, per germline. With 0 bases removed from V and 0 bases from J, the gap between germline ends came to 17 bases. The chain's CDR3 is CASSQDLDGKVMNTEAFF. The CDR3 nucleotides read TGTGCCAGCAGCCAAGATCTTGACGGGAAGGTCATGAACACTGAAGCTTTCTTT. The variable domain in full, with the rest retrieved from reference TRBV14 and TRBJ1-1, is EAGVTQFPSHSVIEKGQTVTLRCDPISGHDNLYWYRRVMGKEIKFLLHFVKESKQDESGMPNNRFLAERTGGTYSTLKVQPAELEDSGVYFCASSQDLDGKVMNTEAFFGQGTRLTVV.

The chain employs TRBV10-3 and TRBJ1-3; the match to TRBD1 covers 7 bases. This CDR3 is 13 amino acids long. Germline CDR1 reads ENHRY; CDR2 reads SYGVKD. V lost 10 bases to trimming and J lost 3 bases; unmatched junction nucleotides: 6. CDR3 sequence reads: CATADRDGNTIYF. CDR3 nucleotide sequence: TGTGCCACCGCCGACAGGGATGGAAACACCATATATTTT.

V usage is TRBV27 and J usage is TRBJ1-4, with 9 bases that match TRBD1. The CDR3 covers 20 residues. The V gene's germline CDR1 is MNHEY and CDR2 SMNVEV (reference sequence). Trimming removed 4 bases from V and 3 bases from J; junction bases left unmatched: 18. The CDR3 loop reads CASSSRLWSRDRVSNEKLFF. CDR3 DNA: TGTGCCAGCAGTTCCCGACTATGGTCCCGGGACAGGGTTTCTAATGAAAAACTGTTTTTT.